Presented here are 27 T cell receptor beta chains from one specimen sequenced in a study of blood T cell repertoires in COVID-19. Clones were read by immunoSEQ multiplex PCR, and TCRdb kept only the in-frame ones, dropping some. The sample shows under 250,000 clones, approximately 90% of them seen only once. Material for sequencing was peripheral blood. These receptors were obtained from a man aged 55 to 69 with COVID-19, enrolled during active disease.

CDR3: CASSAGTGGYEQYF. CDR3 nucleotides: TGTGCCAGCAGTGCCGGGACAGGGGGATACGAGCAGTACTTC. This rearrangement joins TRBV28 to TRBJ2-7, with 11 nucleotides matching TRBD1. From germline, CDR1 is MDHEN and CDR2 SYDVKM. The CDR3 length is 14 residues. V was clipped by 5 bases and J by 4 bases; unmatched bases: 4.

This clone has just one count. The rearrangement joins TRBV7-8 to TRBJ2-1, with TRBD2 as a possible D gene (5 bases). CDR1 is SGHVS, CDR2 FQNEAQ, per germline. Trimming took 7 bases from V and 4 from J, leaving 14 bases between them. CDR3 size: 14 residues. In DNA form, the CDR3 reads TGTGCCAGCAAATCCGGGATAGGTTACAATGAGCAGTTCTTC. Protein: CASKSGIGYNEQFF.

This chain links TRBV15 with TRBJ2-1; TRBD1 is a possible D gene (7 bases). V was cut by 1 base and J by 5 bases, with 12 bases left in between. This CDR3 contains 15 residues. Looked up from germline, CDR1 is LNHNV and CDR2 is YYDKDF (reference sequence). In DNA form, the CDR3 reads TGTGCCACCAGCAGAGCCCAGGGGGAGGACAATGAGCAGTTCTTC. Its protein is CATSRAQGEDNEQFF.

The V gene is TRBV9, the J gene TRBJ1-3, with a possible D match to TRBD1 (5 bases). V was trimmed by 3 bases and J by 0 bases, leaving 10 bases between them. The V gene's germline CDR1 is SGDLS and CDR2 YYNGEE. The CDR3 totals 15 residues. The CDR3 nucleotides are TGTGCCAGCAGCGCTGGGGCCTCCTCTGGAAACACCATATATTTT. This gives the protein CASSAGASSGNTIYF.

The chain carries TRBV24-1 and TRBJ2-3, with D possibly matching TRBD2 (5 bases). The germline CDR1 and CDR2 sequences are KGHDR and SFDVKD. Between the trimmed V and J ends, which lost 4 bases and 2 bases, there was a span of 12 bases. This CDR3 region has 15 residues. The CDR3 region is CATSEYGKATDTQYF. In DNA, the CDR3 is TGTGCCACCAGTGAATACGGGAAGGCCACAGATACGCAGTATTTT.

The chain uses TRBV3-1 (or the pseudogene TRBV3-2) and TRBJ2-2, with TRBD2 matching over 12 bases. Germline V gene lookup returns CDR1 LGHDT and CDR2 YNNKEL (reference sequence). The CDR3 has 19 residues. V lost 4 bases to trimming and J lost 0 bases; unmatched junction nucleotides: 9. The CDR3 DNA sequence: TGTGCCAGCAGCCGACTAGCGGGGGCCTTAATGACGAACACCGGGGAGCTGTTTTTT. Its protein is CASSRLAGALMTNTGELFF.

The chain has TRBV9 and TRBJ2-2; D unclear. There are 12 residues in the CDR3. Germline assignment: CDR1 SGDLS and CDR2 YYNGEE. V gave up 6 bases and J gave up 6 bases, with 9 bases separating them. CDR3 coding DNA: TGTGCCAGCAATCCCCAATCCGGGGAGCTGTTTTTT. It specifies CASNPQSGELFF.

The chain recombines TRBV10-3 with TRBJ1-2, with D perhaps matching TRBD1 (6 bases). Trimming took off 2 bases at V and 6 bases at J, with 13 bases between the two ends. The germline gives CDR1 ENHRY, CDR2 SYGVKD. This CDR3 is 14 amino acids long. The CDR3 DNA is TGTGCCATCAGTGAGCAACAGGGCCGGGATGGCTACACCTTC. This translates into CAISEQQGRDGYTF.

J is TRBJ2-7 and V is TRBV5-1; D is possibly TRBD2 (6 bases). Between the trimmed V and J ends, which lost 5 bases and 1 base, there was a span of 10 bases. CDR1 SGHRS and CDR2 YFSETQ come from the germline V gene. CDR3 length: 13 amino acids. The CDR3 coding sequence is TGCGCCAGCAGGTCCGGGAGTTCCTACGAGCAGTACTTC. Translation: CASRSGSSYEQYF.

This clone was seen only once. The chain joins TRBV24-1 to TRBJ1-2, with 7 bases lining up with TRBD1. The germline CDR1 and CDR2 sequences are KGHDR and SFDVKD. The J segment lost 6 bases and the V segment lost 1 base, leaving 1 base of the junction unmatched. This CDR3 is 13 amino acids long. CDR3 nucleotide sequence: TGTGCCACCAGTGATTTTCAGGGGGATGGCTACACCTTC. This encodes CATSDFQGDGYTF.

The chain links TRBV5-1 to TRBJ2-7, with a possible D match to TRBD2 (5 bases). There are 14 residues in the CDR3. V shed 2 bases and J shed 3 bases, with 12 bases lying between them. Per germline, CDR1 SGHRS and CDR2 YFSETQ. CDR3: CASSFRFEGYEQYF. CDR3 in DNA: TGCGCCAGCAGCTTTCGGTTCGAGGGCTACGAGCAGTACTTC.

This chain uses TRBV19 with TRBJ2-7; 7 positions agree with TRBD2. Germline V gene data show CDR1 as LNHDA and CDR2 as SQIVND (reference sequence). The V segment lost 1 base and the J segment 5 bases; nucleotides outside the gene matches: 5. The CDR3 is 14 amino acids. The CDR3 coding sequence is TGTGCCAGTAGTATAGGGGCTGCGGGGGACGAGCAGTACTTC. It translates to CASSIGAAGDEQYF.

A note on this clone: The junction departs from the called germline gene at one end, perhaps through a read error. The chain couples TRBV7-7 to TRBJ2-1; TRBD1 might be the D (5 bases). The CDR3 covers 13 residues. The V gene's germline CDR1 is SSHAT and CDR2 FNYEAQ (reference sequence). CDR3 region: CASRPPDSDEQFF. CDR3 nucleotides: TGTGCTAGCAGGCCGCCTGACAGCGATGAGCAGTTCTTC.

The chain joins TRBV20-1 to TRBJ1-1; no definite D call. Germline loops: CDR1 DFQATT, CDR2 SNEGSKA (reference sequence). CDR3 length: 10 amino acids. Trimming left V 2 bases short and J 4 bases short, with 2 bases between. The CDR3 nucleotides are TGCAGTGCTAGACGCACTGAAGCTTTCTTT. Encoded protein: CSARRTEAFF.

The chain recombines TRBV2 with TRBJ1-6; D uncertain. The CDR3 runs 14 residues. The V and J ends lost 3 bases and 6 bases respectively, with 9 bases between them. The germline CDR1 and CDR2 sequences are SNHLY and FYNNEI. CDR3 region: CASSEPGFNSPLHF. DNA for the CDR3: TGTGCCAGCAGTGAGCCCGGTTTTAATTCACCCCTCCACTTT.

The chain links TRBV7-9 to TRBJ1-2; D unclear. Germline loops: CDR1 SEHNR, CDR2 FQNEAQ (reference sequence). The V and J ends lost 2 bases and 3 bases respectively, with 16 bases between them. This CDR3 has 16 amino acids. The CDR3: CASSLRSRSNDYGYTF. CDR3 DNA sequence: TGTGCCAGCAGCTTAAGGAGCCGGAGTAACGACTATGGCTACACCTTC.

The genes are TRBV19 and TRBJ1-1; weak D call: TRBD1 (6 bases). The V gene's germline CDR1 is LNHDA and CDR2 SQIVND (reference sequence). With 6 bases removed from V and 1 base from J, the gap between germline ends came to 9 bases. This CDR3 spans 13 amino acids. CDR3 amino acids: CASSTTGNTEAFF. DNA for the CDR3: TGTGCCAGTAGCACGACAGGGAACACTGAAGCTTTCTTT.

CDR3: CASSDQGGDGYTF. Written as DNA, the CDR3 is TGTGCCAGCAGTGACCAGGGAGGGGATGGCTACACCTTC. The genes are TRBV6-4 and TRBJ1-2; TRBD1 is a possible D gene (5 bases). The V end lost 2 bases, the J end lost 6 bases, and 10 bases lay between the germline ends. CDR1 MRHNA and CDR2 SNTAGT come from the germline V gene. The CDR3 runs 13 residues.

The chain recombines TRBV7-9 with TRBJ1-1; D gene uncertain. Germline CDR1 SEHNR, CDR2 FQNEAQ (reference sequence). Deletions cut 4 bases from V and 1 base from J, with 16 bases between. This CDR3 spans 16 amino acids. In DNA, the CDR3 is TGTGCCAGCAGCTCCAAAGGCGGGCTCAAGAACACTGAAGCTTTCTTT. Encoded protein: CASSSKGGLKNTEAFF.

The chain recombines TRBV18 with TRBJ1-1; 7 nucleotides line up with TRBD1. Trimming at V came to 3 bases and at J to 3 bases, leaving 4 bases not matched to a gene. Germline CDR1 is KGHSH and CDR2 is LQKENI. CDR3 length: 14 residues. The CDR3 DNA is TGTGCCAGCTCACCCGACAGGGTCTACACTGAAGCTTTCTTT. Encoded protein: CASSPDRVYTEAFF.

The chain couples TRBV5-1 to TRBJ1-2; D remains unclear. Germline lookup yields CDR1 SGHRS and CDR2 YFSETQ. V lost 2 bases and J lost 6, with 8 bases in between. This CDR3 contains 12 residues. For the CDR3, the DNA is TGCGCCAGCAGCTTCGGCGGTGATGGCTACACCTTC. It translates to CASSFGGDGYTF.

This chain uses TRBV21-1 with TRBJ1-5; the table's TRBD1 call for D was not verified on the DNA. TRBV21-1 is an annotated pseudogene. The CDR3 length is 16 residues. The CDR3 loop reads CASSKGHRGPNQPQHF. The CDR3 region has the DNA TGTGCCAGCAGCAAAGGACACAGGGGGCCCAATCAGCCCCAGCATTTT.

This clone was seen only a few times. The chain combines TRBV21-1 with TRBJ2-2; the D call of TRBD1 is as the table states it, not checked on the DNA. TRBV21-1 is described as a pseudogene. The CDR3 is made up of 17 amino acids. CDR3 region: CASSKDHGDTITGELFF. The CDR3 DNA reads TGTGCCAGCAGCAAAGACCATGGGGACACGATCACCGGGGAGCTGTTTTTT.

J is TRBJ2-3 and V is TRBV4-3; TRBD2 matches 9 bases. The V gene end was trimmed by 1 base and the J gene end by 1 base; junction bases not matched to a gene: 6. The germline V gene has CDR1 LGHNA and CDR2 YSLEER. This CDR3 has 17 amino acids. The CDR3 loop reads CASSQGREGVGTDTQYF. The CDR3 DNA reads TGCGCCAGCAGCCAAGGGCGGGAGGGCGTCGGCACAGATACGCAGTATTTT.

The V gene is TRBV6-1, the J gene TRBJ1-1; D perhaps matches TRBD1 (5 bases). Germline CDR1 MNHNS, CDR2 SASEGT. There are 13 residues in the CDR3. Between the trimmed V and J ends, which lost 3 bases and 4 bases, there was a span of 9 bases. This CDR3 is CASSDQTATEAFF. The CDR3 DNA is TGTGCCAGCAGTGACCAGACAGCCACTGAAGCTTTCTTT.

The chain couples TRBV9 to TRBJ2-7; 7 bases are shared with TRBD1. In germline, CDR1 is SGDLS, CDR2 YYNGEE. The CDR3 is made up of 14 amino acids. The V and J ends lost 2 bases and 6 bases, in that order; junction bases with no gene match: 8. The CDR3 region has the DNA TGTGCCAGCAGCGTCCGGGACAGCCCCCGCGAGCAGTACTTC. As protein: CASSVRDSPREQYF.

The chain employs TRBV24-1 and TRBJ2-1; 14 nucleotides line up with TRBD2. The ends lost 9 bases at V and 13 bases at J; junction bases unmatched: 7. The germline CDR1 and CDR2 sequences are KGHDR and SFDVKD. The CDR3 is 13 amino acids. This CDR3 reads CATRGTSGSHQFF. DNA of the CDR3: TGTGCCACCCGGGGGACTAGCGGGAGTCATCAGTTCTTC.